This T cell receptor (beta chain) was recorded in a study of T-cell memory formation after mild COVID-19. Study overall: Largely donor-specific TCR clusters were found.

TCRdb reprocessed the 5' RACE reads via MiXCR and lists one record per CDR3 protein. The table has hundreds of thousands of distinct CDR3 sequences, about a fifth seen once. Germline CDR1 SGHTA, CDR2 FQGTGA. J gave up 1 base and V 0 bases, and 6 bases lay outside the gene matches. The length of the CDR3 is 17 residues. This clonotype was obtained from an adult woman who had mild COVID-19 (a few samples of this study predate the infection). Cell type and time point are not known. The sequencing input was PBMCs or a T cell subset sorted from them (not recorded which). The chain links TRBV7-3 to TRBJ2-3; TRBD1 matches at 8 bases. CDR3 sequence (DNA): TGTGCCAGCAGCTTAACGCCCGGGACAGGTGGCACAGATACGCAGTATTTT. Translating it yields CASSLTPGTGGTDTQYF.